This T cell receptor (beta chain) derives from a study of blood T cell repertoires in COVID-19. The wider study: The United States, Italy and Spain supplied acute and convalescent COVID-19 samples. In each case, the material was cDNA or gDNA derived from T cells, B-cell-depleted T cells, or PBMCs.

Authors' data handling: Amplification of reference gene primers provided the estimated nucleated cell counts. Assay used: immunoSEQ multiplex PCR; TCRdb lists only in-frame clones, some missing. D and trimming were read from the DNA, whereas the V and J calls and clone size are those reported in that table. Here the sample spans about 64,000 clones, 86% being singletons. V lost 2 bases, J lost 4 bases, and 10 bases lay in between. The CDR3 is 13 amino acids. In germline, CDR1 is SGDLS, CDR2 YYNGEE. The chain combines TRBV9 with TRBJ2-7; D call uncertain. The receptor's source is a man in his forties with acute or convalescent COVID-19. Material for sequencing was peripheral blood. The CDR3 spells CASSVGSPYEQYF. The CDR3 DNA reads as TGTGCCAGCAGCGTGGGCAGTCCGTACGAGCAGTACTTC.